The 2 T cell receptor beta chains listed next were all sequenced from one sample in a study of beta chain features in type 1 diabetes. Expressed TCRB transcripts got sequenced, as all isolated RNA was reverse transcribed. The repertoire was sequenced with immunoSEQ multiplex PCR; TCRdb's copy has only in-frame clones and lacks some. The sample holds 900,000 or so clones, under 20% seen once. The sample comprised naive CD4+ T cells from blood. The receptors derive from a woman between 18 and 30 years old in good health.

This clone was observed a handful of times. The J gene is TRBJ2-4, the V gene TRBV25-1; D gene uncertain. The germline gives CDR1 MGHDK, CDR2 SYGVNS. The CDR3 totals 13 residues. V gave up 3 bases and J gave up 0 bases, with 3 bases separating them. In DNA form, the CDR3 reads TGTGCCAGCAGTGACGGAGCCAAAAACATTCAGTACTTC. Amino acids: CASSDGAKNIQYF.

This clone was recorded many times. The CDR3 nucleotides are TGTGCCAGCAGCCAAGCTCACAGGGGAAACATTCAGTACTTC. Translation gives CASSQAHRGNIQYF. The chain combines TRBV14 with TRBJ2-4; 7 positions agree with TRBD1. The CDR3 covers 14 residues. Germline V CDR1 and CDR2: SGHDN, FVKESK. J was trimmed by 6 bases and V by 1 base; bases with no gene match: 3.